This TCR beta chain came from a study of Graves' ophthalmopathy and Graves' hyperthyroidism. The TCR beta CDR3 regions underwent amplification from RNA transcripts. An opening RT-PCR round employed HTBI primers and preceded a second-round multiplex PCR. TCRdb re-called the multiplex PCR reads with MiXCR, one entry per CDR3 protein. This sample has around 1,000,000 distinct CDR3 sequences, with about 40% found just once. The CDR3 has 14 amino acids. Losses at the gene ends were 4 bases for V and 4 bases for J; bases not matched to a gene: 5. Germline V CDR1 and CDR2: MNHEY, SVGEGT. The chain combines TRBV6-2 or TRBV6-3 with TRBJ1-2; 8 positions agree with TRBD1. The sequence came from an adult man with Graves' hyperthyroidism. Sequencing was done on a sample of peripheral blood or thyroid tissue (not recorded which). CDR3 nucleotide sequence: TGTGCCAGCAGTTCCGTGACAGGGGCCTATGGCTACACCTTC. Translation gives CASSSVTGAYGYTF.